The 25 T cell receptor beta chains in this list originate from one sample, sequenced in a study of cytomegalovirus exposure and HLA in healthy donors. Primers included in the PCR were 60 Vbeta and 13 Jbeta primers. The assay was immunoSEQ multiplex PCR, and TCRdb's table has in-frame clones only and misses some. The table has approximately 130,000 clones, approximately 82% seen once; the top ten hold roughly 1.4%. The sequenced sample consisted of PBMCs. The receptors stem from a man aged 35 to 55 in good health and CMV-seronegative.

This sequence joins TRBV7-8 and TRBJ1-2, with D unresolved. Germline CDR1 SGHVS, CDR2 FQNEAQ. V was cut by 5 bases and J by 4 bases, with 14 bases left in between. The CDR3 sequence is 14 residues long. DNA of the CDR3: TGTGCCAGCAGCCAACCAACGGGGATCTATGGCTACACCTTC. Its translation is CASSQPTGIYGYTF.

This rearrangement joins TRBV9 to TRBJ2-7, with D possibly matching TRBD2 (5 bases). The CDR3 contains 16 residues. Germline V gene sequence: CDR1 SGDLS, CDR2 YYNGEE. Trimming cost V 3 bases and J 6 bases, with 22 bases left between them. CDR3 coding DNA: TGTGCCAGCAGCGACCCTCCGGGATCCGTCGGGGTCGAGCAGTACTTC. Its protein product is CASSDPPGSVGVEQYF.

The genes are TRBV30 and TRBJ2-2, with D maybe TRBD2 (5 bases). V was cut by 3 bases and J by 4 bases, with 12 bases left in between. This CDR3 has 14 amino acids. CDR1 and CDR2 (germline): GTSNPN, SVGIG (reference sequence). The CDR3 here is CAWRVIGGTGELFF. In DNA form, the CDR3 reads TGTGCCTGGAGGGTCATCGGAGGCACCGGGGAGCTGTTTTTT.

The rearrangement joins TRBV19 to TRBJ2-1, with 12 bases matching TRBD2. The junction had 6 bases not matched to a gene; V was cut back by 6 bases and J by 3 bases. The length of the CDR3 is 16 residues. Per the germline V gene, CDR1 is LNHDA and CDR2 is SQIVND (reference sequence). Written as DNA, the CDR3 is TGTGCCAGTAGCCCCCGACTAGCGGGGGACTACAATGAGCAGTTCTTC. This sequence encodes CASSPRLAGDYNEQFF.

The chain uses TRBV6-6 and TRBJ2-1; tentatively, D is TRBD2 (6 bases). Germline V CDR1 and CDR2: MNHNY, SVGAGI (reference sequence). This CDR3 contains 16 residues. V shed 10 bases and J shed 0 bases, with 19 bases lying between them. The CDR3 region is CATKLGWEDSYNEQFF. CDR3 in DNA: TGTGCCACCAAACTTGGATGGGAGGACTCCTACAATGAGCAGTTCTTC.

The J gene is TRBJ1-5, the V gene TRBV28; D gene uncertain. Per the germline V gene, CDR1 is MDHEN and CDR2 is SYDVKM. The V end was cut by 6 bases, the J end by 8 bases, with 8 bases between. The CDR3 extends over 11 amino acids. CDR3 region: CASSPGEPQHF. The CDR3, as DNA: TGTGCCAGCAGCCCCGGAGAGCCCCAGCATTTT.

The chain has TRBV11-3 and TRBJ2-1; D not resolved. Germline V gene sequence: CDR1 SGHNT, CDR2 YENEEA. Between the trimmed V and J ends, which lost 0 bases and 6 bases, there was a span of 6 bases. The CDR3 consists of 13 residues. CDR3 DNA sequence: TGTGCCAGCAGCTTAGAGACGGGCAATGAGCAGTTCTTC. It translates to CASSLETGNEQFF. Full variable domain (remainder filled in from reference TRBV11-3 and TRBJ2-1): EAGVVQSPRYKIIEKKQPVAFWCNPISGHNTLYWYLQNLGQGPELLIRYENEEAVDDSQLPKDRFSAERLKGVDSTLKIQPAELGDSAVYLCASSLETGNEQFFGPGTRLTVL.

As for this clone: The germline gene is not matched at one end of the junction; a read error may be the cause. The V and J genes are TRBV7-9 and TRBJ1-5; the D gene is possibly TRBD1 (5 bases). Per germline, CDR1 SEHNR and CDR2 FQNEAQ (reference sequence). The CDR3 sequence is 12 residues long. CDR3 amino acids: CSSSARDQPQHF. CDR3 bases: TGTTCCAGCAGCGCCAGGGATCAGCCCCAGCATTTT.

The J gene is TRBJ1-2, the V gene TRBV29-1; no firm D call. Looked up from germline, CDR1 is SQVTM and CDR2 is ANQGSEA. CDR3 size: 12 residues. V was clipped by 5 bases and J by 8 bases, with 15 bases between them. CDR3 protein: CSVLPSDGGYTF. The CDR3 DNA is TGCAGCGTTCTCCCGAGCGACGGGGGCTACACCTTC.

This chain connects TRBV2 to TRBJ2-1; 7 bases are shared with TRBD2. V lost 4 bases to trimming and J lost 7 bases; unmatched junction nucleotides: 10. Germline CDR1 and CDR2: SNHLY and FYNNEI. This CDR3 comprises 15 residues. CDR3 DNA sequence: TGTGCCAGCAGTGGACGACTAGCAGAATTGAATGAGCAGTTCTTC. Translating it yields CASSGRLAELNEQFF. The full variable domain, its missing parts supplied by reference TRBV2 and TRBJ2-1, is EPEVTQTPSHQVTQMGQEVILRCVPISNHLYFYWYRQILGQKVEFLVSFYNNEISEKSEIFDDQFSVERPDGSNFTLKIRSTKLEDSAMYFCASSGRLAELNEQFFGPGTRLTVL.

The V gene is TRBV11-2, the J gene TRBJ1-2; tentatively, D is TRBD1 (6 bases). This CDR3 is built from 12 residues. Germline V gene lookup returns CDR1 SGHAT and CDR2 FQNNGV. Trimming removed 4 bases at V and 13 bases at J, with 16 bases between. CDR3: CASSSDGGACTF. The CDR3 DNA follows: TGTGCCAGCAGCTCCGACGGGGGGGCCTGCACCTTC.

This chain uses TRBV7-8 with TRBJ2-2; 10 bases are shared with TRBD2. This CDR3 comprises 16 residues. Losses at the gene ends were 6 bases for V and 5 bases for J; bases not matched to a gene: 9. CDR1 is SGHVS, CDR2 FQNEAQ, per germline. The CDR3 sequence: CASRPRPSGSTGELFF. CDR3 nucleotides: TGTGCCAGCAGACCGCGCCCTAGCGGGAGTACCGGGGAGCTGTTTTTT.

The V call is TRBV29-1, the J call TRBJ1-1, with 7 bases identical to TRBD1. CDR3 length: 14 residues. Germline CDR1 is SQVTM and CDR2 is ANQGSEA. The V gene end was trimmed by 1 base and the J gene end by 5 bases; junction bases not matched to a gene: 7. CDR3 in DNA: TGCAGCGTTGAAGGTGCAGGGGGGAGAACTGAAGCTTTCTTT. Protein sequence: CSVEGAGGRTEAFF.

V is TRBV4-1 and J is TRBJ2-7; tentative D call: TRBD2 (6 bases). Trimming cost V 3 bases and J 3 bases, with 15 bases left between them. Germline CDR1 MGHRA, CDR2 YSYEKL. This CDR3 spans 15 amino acids. For the CDR3, the DNA is TGCGCCAGCAGCCAGACGGGCGGGGTGGACTACGAGCAGTACTTC. Translating it yields CASSQTGGVDYEQYF.

This chain links TRBV6-6 with TRBJ1-5; D is unclear. Germline CDR1 and CDR2: MNHNY and SVGAGI (reference sequence). V lost 6 bases to trimming and J lost 2 bases, with 14 bases between them. The CDR3 is made up of 15 amino acids. The CDR3 loop reads CASRPPGLGNQPQHF. DNA for the CDR3: TGTGCCAGCAGACCCCCGGGGTTAGGCAATCAGCCCCAGCATTTT.

The chain uses TRBV9 and TRBJ2-3; a weak D match, TRBD1 (5 bases). The germline V and J ends were trimmed by 4 bases and 0 bases, with 15 bases remaining between them. The CDR3 sequence is 16 residues long. CDR1 is SGDLS, CDR2 YYNGEE, per germline. Here the CDR3 reads CASSLTRQTSTDTQYF. CDR3 sequence (DNA): TGTGCCAGCAGCCTAACCCGACAGACCAGCACAGATACGCAGTATTTT.

The chain links TRBV11-2 to TRBJ2-1; possibly TRBD2 for D (5 bases). CDR1 and CDR2 from the germline V gene are SGHAT and FQNNGV. Between the trimmed V and J ends, which lost 4 bases and 6 bases, there was a span of 16 bases. The CDR3 loop spans 15 amino acids. The CDR3 DNA reads as TGTGCCAGCAGCTCCCTCCTTGTAGAGGGCAATGAGCAGTTCTTC. Residues: CASSSLLVEGNEQFF.

The V and J genes are TRBV5-1 and TRBJ2-3; 8 bases map to TRBD2. J was trimmed by 6 bases and V by 0 bases; bases with no gene match: 9. Per the germline V gene, CDR1 is SGHRS and CDR2 is YFSETQ. The CDR3 loop spans 16 amino acids. The DNA of the CDR3 is TGCGCCAGCAGCTTGGATATGCGGGGGGACATCGATACGCAGTATTTT. It encodes CASSLDMRGDIDTQYF.

V and J are TRBV5-1 and TRBJ2-1; 10 positions agree with TRBD2. V lost 7 bases and J lost 6; bases outside the gene matches: 7. Per the germline V gene, CDR1 is SGHRS and CDR2 is YFSETQ. This CDR3 region has 14 residues. The DNA for the CDR3 is TGCGCCAGCTCTATTAGCGGGGGGCCCAATGAGCAGTTCTTC. As protein: CASSISGGPNEQFF.

Here the CDR3 reads CASSEGLWVVGGETQYF. The CDR3 nucleotides read TGTGCCAGCAGTGAAGGGTTGTGGGTGGTAGGCGGAGAGACCCAGTACTTC. This chain uses TRBV6-1 with TRBJ2-5, with D uncertain. The CDR3 extends over 17 amino acids. In germline, CDR1 is MNHNS, CDR2 SASEGT. The V end was cut by 1 base, the J end by 4 bases, with 19 bases between.

The rearrangement uses TRBV19 and TRBJ2-2, with no clear D. CDR3 length: 14 amino acids. The V gene lost 5 bases and the J gene lost 1 base, with 8 bases spanning the gap. CDR1 and CDR2 from the germline V gene are LNHDA and SQIVND (reference sequence). CDR3 region: CASSRNRNTGELFF. CDR3 nucleotide sequence: TGTGCCAGTAGTCGCAACAGGAACACCGGGGAGCTGTTTTTT.

The CDR3 sequence: CASRGRWASGGTDTQYF. CDR3 in DNA: TGTGCCAGCAGGGGGCGGTGGGCTAGCGGGGGAACAGATACGCAGTATTTT. The V gene is TRBV27, the J gene TRBJ2-3; 10 bases align to TRBD2. The CDR3 sequence is 17 residues long. Trimming at V came to 6 bases and at J to 3 bases, leaving 12 bases not matched to a gene. Germline CDR1 MNHEY, CDR2 SMNVEV (reference sequence).

This chain uses TRBV27 with TRBJ1-5; weak D call: TRBD1 (6 bases). CDR3 length: 14 residues. Germline V gives CDR1 MNHEY, CDR2 SMNVEV (reference sequence). The V and J ends lost 10 bases and 0 bases respectively, with 13 bases between them. The CDR3 spells CATADSYSNQPQHF. The CDR3 DNA reads TGTGCCACTGCGGACAGTTATAGCAATCAGCCCCAGCATTTT.

The chain recombines TRBV4-2 with TRBJ1-1; TRBD1 matches 9 bases. The CDR3 loop spans 15 amino acids. Germline values: CDR1 LGHNA, CDR2 YNFKEQ. V dropped 2 bases and J dropped 4; count of bases not matched to a gene: 5. CDR3 amino acids: CASSQTGGRSTEAFF. The DNA for the CDR3 is TGTGCCAGCAGCCAAACAGGGGGCCGAAGCACTGAAGCTTTCTTT.

The CDR3 DNA reads as TGTGCCAGCAGCCCCAAGGGCCAGGGGGGTTCACCCCTCCACTTT. Amino acids: CASSPKGQGGSPLHF. The genes are TRBV7-6 and TRBJ1-6; 7 positions match TRBD1. J gave up 9 bases and V 5 bases, and 10 bases lay outside the gene matches. CDR3 length: 15 residues. Germline CDR1 and CDR2: SGHVS and FNYEAQ.